This T cell receptor beta chain was obtained from a study of a mutant IDH1 vaccine in newly diagnosed glioma (TCRdb year 2021). A note on the overall study: The roughly 30 treated patients were approximately 62% male and roughly 40% female, with a mean age of roughly 40 years. Peripheral blood samples were drawn at six visits, namely V03 (baseline), V05, V07, V10, V12 and V13. Before enrollment, patients had received standard therapy of radiotherapy alone, temozolomide alone, or radiochemotherapy with temozolomide; most received the combination. Longitudinal TCRB deep sequencing was done for 25 treated patients, wherever samples were available for exploratory analyses.

The time point label, as the study defines it: baseline, week 1 (first vaccination visit). In light of the paper, this sample's treatment or condition label describes: pre-vaccination baseline after standard-of-care therapy. The donors had newly diagnosed IDH1-mutant astrocytomas of WHO grade 3 or 4 that showed loss of nuclear ATRX. The samples were drawn from NOA16, a multicentre, single-arm, open-label phase I trial in Germany that tested a mutant IDH1 peptide vaccine in humans for the first time. Visit V03 blood draws served as the baseline sample for immunogenicity testing. The DNeasy Blood and Tissue Kit was used to extract genomic DNA from EDTA blood for TCRB sequencing. The receptor library was made with the immunoSEQ multiplex PCR assay. Rearranged TCR beta chain sequences were amplified with the hsTCRB Kit following the manufacturer's protocol. An Illumina MiSeq was used to sequence the TCRB libraries. In the source study's methods: Demultiplexing, trimming and gene mapping were performed with the kit vendor's proprietary platform. Drawn from immuneACCESS, this table holds only the in-frame rearrangements with V and J called that TCRdb kept. Clones are partly lost; checked studies trace under half to an unresolved V gene and leave the rest unexplained. V, J and clone size are taken as reported in that table, and D and trimming were inferred from the DNA itself. This sample comprises roughly 71,000 clones, 80% to 90% of them detected only once. The biggest ten clones account for roughly 2.8% of the sample.

This clone was recorded once. Its antigen is not yet known. Base quality data are lacking; no much larger clone is found one base away. What the study reported, not specific to this receptor: Selection of PBMC samples for TCRB deep sequencing was based on availability. The authors stated that sample limitations prevented analyses of patient blood samples from being reproduced. Across multiple MHC alleles, vaccine-induced immune responses were seen in more than 90% of patients. Pseudoprogression seemed to be unrelated to changes in the top peripheral T cell clonotypes found by TCRB sequencing.

The receptor comes from a man aged 25-45 years with glioma. The sample consisted of PBMCs, taken from a glioma patient treated with radiotherapy, temozolomide or both.

The CDR3 is CASSFAGAEAFF. The nucleotide sequence is given as TGTGCCAGCAGCTTCGCGGGCGCTGAAGCTTTCTTT. The chain uses TRBV5-6 and TRBJ1-1; too little of a D gene remains to name it. The junction carries 8 bases between V and J, which are trimmed by 2 bases and 6 bases respectively. The CDR3 sequence holds 12 residues, the cysteine and phenylalanine included. The read is trimmed to its CDR3 DNA, 36 bases read in frame from base 1. CDR1 and CDR2, per the germline V gene, are SGHDT and YYEEEE.